Sequencing of this TCR beta chain was carried out in a study of T cell repertoires in cytomegalovirus infection. Study-level information: Public TCR beta signatures indicated both CMV infection and matching HLA type.

TCRdb fed the reads into MiXCR, producing one record per CDR3 protein. This sample carries 830,000 or so distinct CDR3 sequences, 32% of them seen once, and the ten largest clones take roughly 12%. Study-wide points: Frequencies of public TCR beta families were cumulated, and this identified carriers of CMV plus the relevant HLA.

This clonotype has more than one count but fewer than ten. The antigen is not known. Germline V CDR1 and CDR2: LGHNA, YSLEER. There are 18 residues in the CDR3. The V gene lost 3 bases and the J gene lost 1 base, with 16 bases spanning the gap. The V and J genes are TRBV4-3 and TRBJ2-6; weak D call: TRBD1 (5 bases). The receptor was derived from a human donor in good health (CMV status not recorded). Some clones in this sample may be carry-over from other donors' samples. The sequencing used cultured CD8+ T cells from PBMCs, collected from culture after CMV antigen stimulation. The CDR3 DNA reads TGCGCCAGCAGCCAGGATTTCATGGGGCCATCTGGGGCCAACGTCCTGACTTTC. It encodes CASSQDFMGPSGANVLTF.